The clone carrying this T cell receptor (beta chain) was detected many times. These data are taken from a study of neurological immune-mediated disorders. Germline V CDR1 and CDR2: SNHLY, FYNNEI. CDR3 length: 14 residues. Germline trimming cut 5 bases from V and 9 bases from J; bases unmatched to any gene: 5. TCRdb re-called the 5' RACE reads through MiXCR, storing one row per CDR3 protein. The repertoire holds 33,000 or so distinct CDR3 sequences, with about 7% as singletons. Sequenced material: PBMCs. The rearrangement uses TRBV2 and TRBJ2-1, with TRBD2 identical over 12 bases. The TCR was taken from a woman aged 40-49 years in good health. The CDR3 reads CASSPTSGRGEQFF. Written as DNA, the CDR3 is TGTGCCAGCAGTCCGACTAGCGGGAGAGGTGAGCAGTTCTTC.